This T cell receptor (beta chain) was identified in a study of identical twins. The sample holds many counts of this clonotype. The antigen remains undetermined. A universal primer site came from template switching; cDNA carried unique molecular identifiers. TCRdb processed the 5' RACE reads anew with MiXCR; each CDR3 protein has one entry. Of approximately 210,000 distinct CDR3 sequences listed, 6% to 7% are singletons. General study findings and limits: Monozygotic twin pairs showed more out-of-frame TCR alpha sharing than models estimated.

CDR3 length equals 13 residues. V was cut by 4 bases and J by 4 bases, with 11 bases left in between. Germline V gene sequence: CDR1 SGHRS, CDR2 YFSETQ. This sample was also put to use in a study of T cells expressing NK-cell markers. As reported in that work: Among the eight sequenced donors, seven tested HCMV-seropositive and one tested seronegative. The authors applied an anti-gamma-delta TCR antibody in several experiments, and it restricted sorting to alpha-beta TCR T cells.

The sequencing sample was made of CD8+ T cells sorted from blood. V is TRBV5-1 and J is TRBJ1-1, with a tentative D call TRBD1 (6 bases). The TCR sequence derives from a woman younger than 35 in good health. CDR3 sequence reads: CASSIDRPTEAFF. The CDR3 coding sequence is TGCGCCAGCAGCATCGACAGGCCCACTGAAGCTTTCTTT.